This TCR beta chain stems from a study of post-analysis software for immune sequencing data. Turning to the study itself: Clinical courses comprised relapsing-remitting, secondary progressive and progressive-relapsing multiple sclerosis. Findings and limits, study-wide: Significantly lower normalized Chao1 diversity was found in patients with multiple sclerosis relative to controls. Five or six TRBV segments appeared more often in patients than in controls, and TRBV5-6, TRBV5-1 and TRBV20-1 were among these. Under F measure analysis, samples from one preparation batch co-clustered strongly.

Germline loops: CDR1 MNHEY, CDR2 SVGAGI. With 6 bases clipped from V and 5 bases from J, the junction kept 6 bases outside the gene matches. The CDR3 runs 15 residues. This clonotype has ten or more counts. The antigen remains unidentified. Incorporated into the TCR beta cDNA libraries were unique molecular identifiers, which served to reduce PCR and sequencing biases. TCRdb re-analysed the PCR reads in MiXCR, keeping a single row per CDR3 protein. Here the sample spans 250,000 to 300,000 distinct CDR3 sequences, 30% to 45% being singletons. This clonotype was sampled from a girl aged 10 to 17 with multiple sclerosis. The chain has TRBV6-5 and TRBJ2-1; 11 bases map to TRBD2. The specimen was blood. The chain's CDR3 is CASSTSGSGHNEQFF. The CDR3 DNA reads as TGTGCCAGCAGCACTAGCGGGAGTGGGCACAATGAGCAGTTCTTC.